This T cell receptor beta chain emerged from a study of cytomegalovirus exposure and HLA in healthy donors. Overall study context: In a later analysis, it was reported that the 120 validation repertoires had been produced on the same platform as the roughly 610 repertoires belonging to the first cohort.

Sequencing was performed with immunoSEQ multiplex PCR; in TCRdb, only in-frame clones are kept and a portion is missing. The sample carries a few hundred thousand clones, 88% recorded once. Germline V gene data show CDR1 as SNHLY and CDR2 as FYNNEI. The CDR3 extends over 17 amino acids. V was pared by 3 bases and J by 7 bases, with 9 bases of the junction left unmatched. General study points: Specificity of three CMV-associated chains for CMV antigens was verified in vitro. Among TCR beta chains, those listed as cytomegalovirus-associated numbered over 150.

For this clone: Its antigen is unidentified.

This chain joins TRBV2 and TRBJ1-4; 12 positions agree with TRBD1. Sequences were obtained from PBMCs. The TCR sequence derives from a man aged 25-45 years in good health and CMV-seronegative. CDR3 coding DNA: TGTGCCAGCAGTGACCCCCAGGGGACAGGGGGCACTGAAAAACTGTTTTTT. This sequence encodes CASSDPQGTGGTEKLFF.